This T cell receptor beta chain came from a study of T-cell memory formation after mild COVID-19. Via MiXCR, TCRdb re-called the 5' RACE reads, giving one row per CDR3 protein. The sample holds just over 200,000 distinct CDR3 sequences, more than 8% seen once. This clonotype was counted a few times. The V gene's germline CDR1 is SNHLY and CDR2 FYNNEI. V was clipped by 6 bases and J by 5 bases; unmatched bases: 10. This CDR3 comprises 15 residues. The rearrangement links TRBV2 to TRBJ2-3, with 8 bases identical to TRBD2. The source is a man in his late teens or twenties who had mild COVID-19 (a few samples of this study predate the infection). Cell type and time point are not known. The sequenced sample consisted of PBMCs or a T cell subset sorted from them (not recorded which). DNA for the CDR3: TGTGCCAGCAGCCCAAGGGCGGGGGGTGGAGATACGCAGTATTTT. It encodes CASSPRAGGGDTQYF.